These 31 T cell receptor beta chains share one sample of origin, sequenced in a study of T cells in localized non-small cell lung cancer. The repertoire was sequenced with immunoSEQ multiplex PCR; TCRdb's copy has only in-frame clones and lacks some. The table lists just under 35,000 clones, roughly 90% of them singletons. The sample here was peripheral blood mononuclear cells, taken before any cancer treatment. The receptors derive from a female donor at least 60 years old with stage II lung adenocarcinoma.

The CDR3 coding sequence is TGCGCCAGCAGCCAGGGACCGAACTATGGCTACACCTTC. Translation: CASSQGPNYGYTF. The V call is TRBV5-1, the J call TRBJ1-2; maybe TRBD1 (5 bases). V shed 4 bases and J shed 2 bases, with 9 bases lying between them. CDR1 and CDR2 from the germline V gene are SGHRS and YFSETQ. This CDR3 region has 13 residues.

This chain connects TRBV28 to TRBJ1-1; possible D gene TRBD1, 6 bases. The CDR3 sequence is 14 residues long. V lost 8 bases to trimming and J lost 1 base, with 14 bases between them. Germline-derived CDR1 and CDR2 are MDHEN and SYDVKM. DNA of the CDR3: TGTGCCAGCGGGGGAGGGGGAAGGAACACTGAAGCTTTCTTT. It encodes CASGGGGRNTEAFF. Full variable domain (rest looked up from reference TRBV28 and TRBJ1-1): DVKVTQSSRYLVKRTGEKVFLECVQDMDHENMFWYRQDPGLGLRLIYFSYDVKMKEKGDIPEGYSVSREKKERFSLILESASTNQTSMYLCASGGGGRNTEAFFGQGTRLTVV.

The rearrangement uses TRBV28 and TRBJ2-7, with 10 bases identical to TRBD2. V lost 1 base, J lost 6 bases, and 9 bases stayed unmatched. This CDR3 region has 16 residues. Germline CDR1 is MDHEN and CDR2 is SYDVKM. CDR3 loop: CASSLLPSGSNREQYF. CDR3 sequence (DNA): TGTGCCAGCAGTTTATTGCCTAGCGGGAGTAATCGCGAGCAGTACTTC.

The V and J genes are TRBV4-2 and TRBJ1-3; maybe TRBD1 (6 bases). Trimming shortened V by 1 base and J by 0 bases, and 10 bases separated the two germline ends. CDR3 length: 16 residues. Germline V gene data show CDR1 as LGHNA and CDR2 as YNFKEQ. The CDR3 region has the DNA TGTGCCAGCAGCCAAGGAGGACAGAACTCTGGAAACACCATATATTTT. Protein product: CASSQGGQNSGNTIYF.

This chain connects TRBV7-9 to TRBJ2-5; no clear D. This CDR3 comprises 13 residues. CDR1 and CDR2 from the germline V gene are SEHNR and FQNEAQ (reference sequence). V was cut by 4 bases and J by 5 bases, with 11 bases left in between. In nucleotides, the CDR3 is TGTGCCAGCAGCTCCATATCAGCGGAGACCCAGTACTTC. This gives the protein CASSSISAETQYF.

The chain couples TRBV29-1 to TRBJ2-1; the D gene is possibly TRBD2 (5 bases). The V gene's germline CDR1 is SQVTM and CDR2 ANQGSEA. This CDR3 has 13 residues. V shed 2 bases and J shed 1 base, with 6 bases lying between them. The CDR3 DNA reads TGCAGCGTTGAAAGGACTTCCTACAATGAGCAGTTCTTC. Translation: CSVERTSYNEQFF.

This clone appeared once. The J gene is TRBJ2-7, the V gene TRBV11-3; D not certain. Germline loops: CDR1 SGHNT, CDR2 YENEEA. V was pared by 1 base and J by 0 bases, with 7 bases between. This CDR3 contains 14 residues. The CDR3: CASSLVGSSYEQYF. CDR3 coding DNA: TGTGCCAGCAGCTTAGTCGGCAGCTCCTACGAGCAGTACTTC.

The chain uses TRBV6-8 and TRBJ2-7, with 7 bases identical to TRBD1. From germline, CDR1 is MNHGY and CDR2 SAAAGT. Germline trimming cut 2 bases from V and 4 bases from J; bases unmatched to any gene: 8. This CDR3 is built from 15 residues. This CDR3 reads CASSYRGLWIYEQYF. Here the CDR3 DNA reads TGTGCCAGCAGTTACAGGGGGCTATGGATTTACGAGCAGTACTTC.

This chain connects TRBV28 to TRBJ2-7; D may be TRBD1 (5 bases). The germline V gene encodes CDR1 MDHEN and CDR2 SYDVKM. The length of the CDR3 is 17 residues. V was clipped by 6 bases and J by 3 bases, with 24 bases between them. The CDR3 spells CASSPALMGRINYEQYF. CDR3 in DNA: TGTGCCAGCAGCCCCGCACTAATGGGGCGGATCAACTACGAGCAGTACTTC. The variable domain in full, completed from reference TRBV28 and TRBJ2-7, reads DVKVTQSSRYLVKRTGEKVFLECVQDMDHENMFWYRQDPGLGLRLIYFSYDVKMKEKGDIPEGYSVSREKKERFSLILESASTNQTSMYLCASSPALMGRINYEQYFGPGTRLTVT.

The chain couples TRBV6-4 to TRBJ1-2; D is undetermined. CDR3 length: 14 residues. The ends were cut back, 5 bases at V and 4 bases at J, with 14 bases in the middle. The germline V gene encodes CDR1 MRHNA and CDR2 SNTAGT. The CDR3 DNA follows: TGTGCCAGCAGTCCAGGCCCCGTGGGCTATGGCTACACCTTC. Protein: CASSPGPVGYGYTF.

The V gene is TRBV9, the J gene TRBJ1-4; a possible D gene is TRBD1 (6 bases). CDR3 length: 15 residues. Per germline, CDR1 SGDLS and CDR2 YYNGEE. Trimming removed 3 bases from V and 8 bases from J, with 17 bases in between. CDR3 residues: CASSAPWTDDEKLFF. The CDR3 DNA sequence: TGTGCCAGCAGCGCTCCCTGGACAGACGACGAAAAACTGTTTTTT.

Here the CDR3 reads CASSPYLWGTEAFF. CDR3 sequence (DNA): TGTGCCAGCAGCCCCTACCTTTGGGGCACTGAAGCTTTCTTT. The rearrangement links TRBV7-2 to TRBJ1-1; no firm D call. CDR3 length equals 14 residues. CDR1 SGHTA and CDR2 FQGNSA come from the germline V gene. Trimming removed 5 bases at V and 4 bases at J, with 14 bases between.

The V gene is TRBV5-5, the J gene TRBJ1-6; TRBD1 is a possible D gene (6 bases). V lost 2 bases to trimming and J lost 9 bases, with 12 bases between them. CDR1 is SGHKS and CDR2 is YYEKEE in the germline V gene (reference sequence). The CDR3 runs 14 residues. The CDR3 DNA reads as TGTGCCAGCAGCTTACAGGGCAGGGGTTCACCCCTCCACTTT. This codes for CASSLQGRGSPLHF.

This chain connects TRBV5-1 to TRBJ2-5; 11 nucleotides match TRBD1. V gave up 4 bases and J gave up 5 bases; unmatched junction bases: 7. Germline values: CDR1 SGHRS, CDR2 YFSETQ. The CDR3 runs to 15 residues. CDR3 in amino acids: CASSPGTGGSETQYF. DNA for the CDR3: TGCGCCAGCAGCCCCGGGACAGGGGGGTCGGAGACCCAGTACTTC.

This chain uses TRBV21-1 with TRBJ1-4. TRBV21-1 is listed as a pseudogene. The CDR3 loop spans 14 amino acids. CDR3 nucleotide sequence: TGTGCCAGCACCAGAATTAGGGTGGGTGAAAAACTGTTTTTT. The encoded protein is CASTRIRVGEKLFF.

This chain uses TRBV14 with TRBJ2-2, with 8 bases aligning to TRBD1. The CDR3 has 16 residues. From germline, CDR1 is SGHDN and CDR2 FVKESK. J was trimmed by 8 bases and V by 5 bases; bases with no gene match: 13. Here the CDR3 reads CASSSRTGRVEGELFF. CDR3 sequence (DNA): TGTGCCAGCAGCTCTCGGACAGGGAGAGTAGAAGGGGAGCTGTTTTTT.

The V and J genes are TRBV30 and TRBJ1-1; no reliable D call. The germline CDR1 and CDR2 sequences are GTSNPN and SVGIG (reference sequence). The V end lost 2 bases, the J end lost 4 bases, and 8 bases lay between the germline ends. This CDR3 region has 12 residues. The DNA for the CDR3 is TGTGCCTGGAGTCCCCGGCGCACTGAAGCTTTCTTT. Translation gives CAWSPRRTEAFF.

The chain couples TRBV2 to TRBJ2-7; TRBD1 agrees at 8 bases. Germline V lookup: CDR1 SNHLY, CDR2 FYNNEI. The CDR3 is 17 amino acids. The trim removed 10 bases at V and 2 bases at J, leaving 19 bases unmatched. The CDR3 protein is CATSRNGQGLLAYEQYF. The CDR3 DNA sequence: TGTGCCACTTCACGCAACGGACAGGGTTTACTAGCCTACGAGCAGTACTTC.

V and J are TRBV7-6 and TRBJ2-7; D is uncertain. V lost 5 bases and J 2 bases, leaving 13 bases between the germline ends. CDR3 length: 14 amino acids. Per germline, CDR1 SGHVS and CDR2 FNYEAQ. This chain's CDR3 is CASSPARQAYEQYF. The CDR3 DNA reads as TGTGCCAGCAGCCCTGCTCGTCAAGCCTACGAGCAGTACTTC.

This chain connects TRBV6-6 to TRBJ2-3; possible D gene TRBD1, 5 bases. CDR3 size: 14 residues. The V and J ends lost 4 bases and 0 bases respectively, with 8 bases between them. CDR1 is MNHNY and CDR2 is SVGAGI in the germline V gene (reference sequence). CDR3 sequence reads: CASSFDSSTDTQYF. The CDR3 DNA follows: TGTGCCAGCAGTTTCGACAGTAGCACAGATACGCAGTATTTT.

The chain has TRBV10-3 and TRBJ1-3; D is ambiguous. The CDR3 is 14 amino acids. Germline CDR1 ENHRY, CDR2 SYGVKD. Trimming took 6 bases from V and 1 from J, leaving 10 bases between them. CDR3 coding DNA: TGTGCCATCAGCCCCGTAGAGTCTGGAAACACCATATATTTT. This sequence encodes CAISPVESGNTIYF.

This clone was detected once. This chain connects TRBV7-3 to TRBJ1-2; D might be TRBD1 (6 bases). The ends were cut back, 3 bases at V and 2 bases at J, with 10 bases in the middle. Germline CDR1 SGHTA, CDR2 FQGTGA. The CDR3 sequence is 14 residues long. CDR3 region: CASSFRDTNYGYTF. CDR3 sequence (DNA): TGTGCCAGCAGCTTCCGGGACACGAACTATGGCTACACCTTC.

The V and J genes are TRBV6-4 and TRBJ2-3; D is uncertain. CDR1 and CDR2 (germline): MRHNA, SNTAGT. V dropped 3 bases and J dropped 0 bases, with 4 bases sitting between them. The CDR3 is made up of 13 amino acids. In DNA, the CDR3 is TGTGCCAGCAGTGAAGATAGCACAGATACGCAGTATTTT. Its protein product is CASSEDSTDTQYF.

This rearrangement joins TRBV28 to TRBJ1-1, with D unclear. V lost 2 bases and J 8 bases, leaving 9 bases between the germline ends. Per the germline V gene, CDR1 is MDHEN and CDR2 is SYDVKM. The CDR3 covers 12 residues. This CDR3 is CASSLGPREAFF. The CDR3 bases are TGTGCCAGCAGTTTAGGACCCCGGGAAGCTTTCTTT. Using reference TRBV28 and TRBJ1-1 for the parts outside the CDR3, the full variable domain is DVKVTQSSRYLVKRTGEKVFLECVQDMDHENMFWYRQDPGLGLRLIYFSYDVKMKEKGDIPEGYSVSREKKERFSLILESASTNQTSMYLCASSLGPREAFFGQGTRLTVV.

The chain employs TRBV5-1 and TRBJ1-1; D call uncertain. Germline values: CDR1 SGHRS, CDR2 YFSETQ. The CDR3 contains 14 residues. Trimming shortened V by 4 bases and J by 4 bases, and 14 bases separated the two germline ends. CDR3: CASSPQQISTEAFF. The CDR3 bases are TGCGCCAGCAGCCCACAACAGATATCCACTGAAGCTTTCTTT.

The V and J genes are TRBV15 and TRBJ2-7, with D possibly matching TRBD1 (5 bases). This CDR3 spans 15 amino acids. Trimming took off 3 bases at V and 3 bases at J, with 15 bases between the two ends. Germline values: CDR1 LNHNV, CDR2 YYDKDF (reference sequence). As DNA, the CDR3 is TGTGCCACCAGCAGGGGATGGTCACAGGACTACGAGCAGTACTTC. Protein product: CATSRGWSQDYEQYF.

The chain is built from TRBV18 and TRBJ1-2; tentatively, D is TRBD1 (5 bases). Trimming took off 6 bases at V and 8 bases at J, with 13 bases between the two ends. The germline V gene encodes CDR1 KGHSH and CDR2 LQKENI. The CDR3 totals 12 residues. In DNA, the CDR3 is TGTGCCAGCTCCCTGGACGGGGCGGGCTACACCTTC. Its translation is CASSLDGAGYTF.

There are a few counts of this clone. The chain employs TRBV5-4 and TRBJ2-7, with 9 bases aligning to TRBD2. The CDR3 is 15 amino acids. J lost 6 bases, V lost 4 bases, and 11 bases had no gene match. Germline V CDR1 and CDR2: SGHNT, YYREEE (reference sequence). The CDR3 here is CASSPWDRREGEQYF. The CDR3 coding sequence is TGTGCCAGCAGCCCCTGGGATCGGCGGGAGGGCGAGCAGTACTTC.

The chain links TRBV6-6 to TRBJ1-1; D gene uncertain. This CDR3 contains 15 residues. V dropped 3 bases and J dropped 0 bases, with 11 bases sitting between them. Germline CDR1 MNHNY, CDR2 SVGAGI (reference sequence). CDR3 residues: CASSYQRTVNTEAFF. In DNA, the CDR3 is TGTGCCAGCAGTTATCAACGGACGGTGAACACTGAAGCTTTCTTT.

In DNA, the CDR3 is TGTGCCAGCAGTTTAATCGGTTTAGCGGGTCCTACCCAGTACTTC. The encoded protein is CASSLIGLAGPTQYF. The V and J genes are TRBV28 and TRBJ2-5; TRBD2 agrees at 7 bases. With V trimmed by 2 bases and J by 8 bases, 11 bases remained unmatched. This CDR3 contains 15 residues. Germline-derived CDR1 and CDR2 are MDHEN and SYDVKM.

The chain has TRBV30 and TRBJ2-5; perhaps TRBD2 as D (6 bases). Germline V gene data show CDR1 as GTSNPN and CDR2 as SVGIG (reference sequence). Trimming left V 0 bases short and J 1 base short, with 12 bases between. The CDR3 loop spans 15 amino acids. CDR3 sequence reads: CAWSVQLAFQETQYF. CDR3 nucleotide sequence: TGTGCCTGGAGTGTACAGCTAGCGTTCCAAGAGACCCAGTACTTC.